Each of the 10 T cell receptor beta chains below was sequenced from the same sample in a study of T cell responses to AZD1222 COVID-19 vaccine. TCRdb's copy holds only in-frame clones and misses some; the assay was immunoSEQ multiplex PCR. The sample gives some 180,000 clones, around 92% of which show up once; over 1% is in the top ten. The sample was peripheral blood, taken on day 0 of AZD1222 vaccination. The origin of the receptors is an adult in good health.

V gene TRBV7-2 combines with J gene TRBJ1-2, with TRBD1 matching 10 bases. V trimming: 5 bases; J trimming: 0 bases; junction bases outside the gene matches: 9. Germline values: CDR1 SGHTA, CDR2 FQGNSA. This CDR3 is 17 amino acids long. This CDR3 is CASSKDRGTLPNYGYTF. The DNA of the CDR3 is TGTGCCAGCAGCAAGGACAGGGGGACACTACCTAACTATGGCTACACCTTC.

As DNA, the CDR3 is TGTGCCAGCAGCCGTTCAGAAATGTTTCGGGGGGATGGCTACACCTTC. The encoded protein is CASSRSEMFRGDGYTF. The J gene is TRBJ1-2, the V gene TRBV7-8; tentative D call: TRBD1 (5 bases). The CDR3 covers 16 residues. V lost 5 bases and J 6 bases, leaving 22 bases between the germline ends. Germline-derived CDR1 and CDR2 are SGHVS and FQNEAQ.

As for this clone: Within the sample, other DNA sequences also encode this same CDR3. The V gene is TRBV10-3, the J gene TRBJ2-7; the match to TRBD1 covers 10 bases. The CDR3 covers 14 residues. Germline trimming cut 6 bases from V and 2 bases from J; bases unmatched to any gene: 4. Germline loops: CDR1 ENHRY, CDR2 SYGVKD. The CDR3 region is CAIRPGQGTYEQYF. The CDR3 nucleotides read TGTGCCATCAGACCGGGACAGGGGACCTACGAGCAGTACTTC.

The CDR3 DNA sequence: TGTGCCTGGAGTTGGGCAGGCAATCAGCCCCAGCATTTT. Translated, it gives CAWSWAGNQPQHF. The gene calls are TRBV30 and TRBJ1-5, with D uncertain. V was shortened by 2 bases and J by 2 bases, with 7 bases between the two germline ends. The length of the CDR3 is 13 residues. CDR1 is GTSNPN and CDR2 is SVGIG in the germline V gene (reference sequence).

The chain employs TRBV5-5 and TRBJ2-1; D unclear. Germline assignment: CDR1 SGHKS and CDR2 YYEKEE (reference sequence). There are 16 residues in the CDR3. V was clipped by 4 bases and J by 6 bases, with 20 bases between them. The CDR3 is CASSPLPQTPGNEQFF. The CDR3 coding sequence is TGTGCCAGCAGCCCCCTCCCTCAGACACCGGGCAATGAGCAGTTCTTC.

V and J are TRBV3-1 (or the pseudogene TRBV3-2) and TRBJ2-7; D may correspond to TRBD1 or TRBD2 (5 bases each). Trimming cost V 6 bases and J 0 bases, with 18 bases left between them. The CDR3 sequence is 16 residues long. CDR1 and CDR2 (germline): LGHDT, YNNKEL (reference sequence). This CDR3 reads CASRPSGPASSYEQYF. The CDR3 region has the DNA TGTGCCAGCAGACCCTCGGGACCCGCGAGCTCCTACGAGCAGTACTTC.

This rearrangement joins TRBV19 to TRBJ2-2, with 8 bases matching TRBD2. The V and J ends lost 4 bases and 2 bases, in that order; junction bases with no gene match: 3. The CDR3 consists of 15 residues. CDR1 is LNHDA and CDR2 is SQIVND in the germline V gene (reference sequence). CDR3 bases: TGTGCCAGTAGTACAGCGGGGGCCAACACCGGGGAGCTGTTTTTT. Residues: CASSTAGANTGELFF.

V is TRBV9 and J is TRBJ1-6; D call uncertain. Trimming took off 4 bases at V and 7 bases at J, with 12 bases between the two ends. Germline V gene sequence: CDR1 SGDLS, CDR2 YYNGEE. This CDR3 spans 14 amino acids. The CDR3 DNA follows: TGTGCCAGCAGCCCTCTAGAGAGGAATTCACCCCTCCACTTT. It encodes CASSPLERNSPLHF.

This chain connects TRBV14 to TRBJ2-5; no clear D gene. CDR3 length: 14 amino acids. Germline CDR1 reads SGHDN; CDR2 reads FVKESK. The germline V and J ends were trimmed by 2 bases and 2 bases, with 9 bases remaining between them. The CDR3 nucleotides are TGTGCCAGCAGCCAACTGGACGGGCAAGAGACCCAGTACTTC. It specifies CASSQLDGQETQYF.

In DNA, the CDR3 is TGTGCCAGCAGCGTAGCAGGGATTAGCTACGAGCAGTACTTC. Protein sequence: CASSVAGISYEQYF. J is TRBJ2-7 and V is TRBV9; TRBD1 is a possible D gene (5 bases). The length of the CDR3 is 14 residues. Trimming pared 0 bases from V and 3 bases from J, leaving 10 bases between. CDR1 and CDR2 from the germline V gene are SGDLS and YYNGEE.